These 22 T cell receptor beta chains share one sample of origin, sequenced in a study of T cell responses to AZD1222 COVID-19 vaccine. This table comes from immunoSEQ multiplex PCR, and its TCRdb copy is limited to in-frame clones, with some not included. The sample yields 85,000 to 100,000 clones, 85% to 90% seen once. Sample: peripheral blood, taken on day 0 of AZD1222 vaccination. These receptors were obtained from an adult in good health.

This clone was counted once. V gene TRBV4-1 combines with J gene TRBJ2-2; maybe TRBD1 (5 bases). The CDR3 runs to 12 residues. Trimming removed 1 base from V and 13 bases from J, with 10 bases in between. Germline CDR1 is MGHRA and CDR2 is YSYEKL. CDR3 coding DNA: TGCGCCAGCAGCCAAGGCCCAGGGTGGCTGTTTTTT. Protein: CASSQGPGWLFF.

The table lists this clone with a few counts. The V gene is TRBV20-1, the J gene TRBJ1-2, with D possibly TRBD1 on 5 matching bases. Germline values: CDR1 DFQATT, CDR2 SNEGSKA (reference sequence). V gave up 3 bases and J gave up 2 bases, with 10 bases separating them. This CDR3 spans 13 amino acids. The CDR3 DNA is TGCAGTGCTAGTACAGGAACCAACTATGGCTACACCTTC. Its protein is CSASTGTNYGYTF.

The chain is built from TRBV30 and TRBJ2-5; a possible D gene is TRBD2 (5 bases). Trimming took 8 bases from V and 5 from J, leaving 15 bases between them. Germline values: CDR1 GTSNPN, CDR2 SVGIG (reference sequence). The CDR3 covers 12 residues. In DNA, the CDR3 is TGTGCCCGGGGTTCCGGGCGGGAGACCCAGTACTTC. This sequence encodes CARGSGRETQYF.

The rearrangement joins TRBV30 to TRBJ1-1; D unclear. Germline-derived CDR1 and CDR2 are GTSNPN and SVGIG (reference sequence). CDR3 size: 14 residues. V lost 0 bases and J lost 4, with 12 bases in between. CDR3 amino acids: CAWSVLAGITEAFF. DNA for the CDR3: TGTGCCTGGAGTGTACTGGCGGGGATCACTGAAGCTTTCTTT.

The chain carries TRBV5-8 and TRBJ1-5; 8 positions agree with TRBD1. Germline trimming cut 4 bases from V and 7 bases from J; bases unmatched to any gene: 13. The CDR3 loop spans 16 amino acids. Per germline, CDR1 SGHTS and CDR2 YDEGEE. The CDR3 DNA follows: TGTGCCAGCAGCCCGGACAGGGCGGTGACGGGGCAGCCCCAGCATTTT. It codes for CASSPDRAVTGQPQHF.

This clone was counted a single time. The genes are TRBV2 and TRBJ1-2; D is possibly TRBD1 (5 bases). Germline CDR1 and CDR2: SNHLY and FYNNEI. This CDR3 is 13 amino acids long. Trimming stripped 7 bases from V and 7 bases from J, with 16 bases between. The CDR3 loop reads CASTRDLLGGYTF. CDR3 DNA sequence: TGTGCCAGCACCCGGGACCTCCTGGGTGGCTACACCTTC.

This rearrangement joins TRBV3-1 (or the pseudogene TRBV3-2) to TRBJ2-5; D is perhaps TRBD1 or TRBD2 (7 bases each). In germline, CDR1 is LGHDT, CDR2 YNNKEL (reference sequence). V was pared by 3 bases and J by 5 bases, with 10 bases between. The CDR3 sequence is 13 residues long. The CDR3 coding sequence is TGTGCCAGCAGCCACAGGGGGGGGGAGACCCAGTACTTC. The encoded protein is CASSHRGGETQYF.

V usage is TRBV6-2 or TRBV6-3 and J usage is TRBJ2-2, with D uncertain. This CDR3 has 14 residues. Germline lookup yields CDR1 MNHEY and CDR2 SVGEGT. V was trimmed by 5 bases and J by 2 bases, leaving 9 bases between them. CDR3 DNA sequence: TGTGCCAGCAGTAGACCCTATAACACCGGGGAGCTGTTTTTT. Amino acid sequence: CASSRPYNTGELFF.

This chain joins TRBV3-1 (or the pseudogene TRBV3-2) and TRBJ1-2; 8 bases are a match to TRBD1. V lost 4 bases to trimming and J lost 4 bases; unmatched junction nucleotides: 2. CDR3 length equals 13 residues. CDR1 is LGHDT, CDR2 YNNKEL, per germline (reference sequence). In DNA, the CDR3 is TGTGCCAGCAGCCCCGGGACAGGCTATGGCTACACCTTC. It is translated as CASSPGTGYGYTF.

This chain uses TRBV7-3 with TRBJ2-1; 7 bases agree with TRBD2. The CDR3 runs 14 residues. Per germline, CDR1 SGHTA and CDR2 FQGTGA. Unmatched junction bases numbered 1, after V lost 5 bases and J lost 0 bases. The CDR3 nucleotides read TGTGCCAGCAGCCCGGGGGGCTCCTACAATGAGCAGTTCTTC. As protein: CASSPGGSYNEQFF.

The genes are TRBV19 and TRBJ1-2; a possible D gene is TRBD1 (6 bases). Germline CDR1 and CDR2: LNHDA and SQIVND (reference sequence). The CDR3 runs 13 residues. With 10 bases removed from V and 2 bases from J, the gap between germline ends came to 14 bases. The CDR3 sequence is CATEQGRNYGYTF. CDR3 sequence (DNA): TGTGCCACCGAACAGGGAAGAAACTATGGCTACACCTTC.

The V gene is TRBV28, the J gene TRBJ1-6; D is unresolved. The CDR3 extends over 16 amino acids. V lost 5 bases and J lost 0, with 11 bases in between. Germline assignment: CDR1 MDHEN and CDR2 SYDVKM. CDR3 bases: TGTGCCAGCAGTCTACCGACAAGCTCCTATAATTCACCCCTCCACTTT. Amino acids: CASSLPTSSYNSPLHF.

This clone was observed once. The chain recombines TRBV19 with TRBJ1-1; no firm D call. The length of the CDR3 is 17 residues. The V and J ends lost 5 bases and 1 base respectively, with 20 bases between them. Germline V lookup: CDR1 LNHDA, CDR2 SQIVND (reference sequence). The CDR3 spells CASSFLRAQRANTEAFF. DNA of the CDR3: TGTGCCAGTAGTTTCCTCCGGGCCCAAAGGGCGAACACTGAAGCTTTCTTT.

J is TRBJ1-6 and V is TRBV3-1 (or the pseudogene TRBV3-2); 8 bases fit TRBD1. The CDR3 contains 14 residues. J lost 7 bases, V lost 5 bases, and 4 bases had no gene match. The V gene's germline CDR1 is LGHDT and CDR2 YNNKEL (reference sequence). CDR3 nucleotide sequence: TGTGCCAGCAGCGGGGACAGGCAAAATTCACCCCTCCACTTT. This gives the protein CASSGDRQNSPLHF.

The chain links TRBV5-5 to TRBJ2-7; 12 bases agree with TRBD1. The V gene's germline CDR1 is SGHKS and CDR2 YYEKEE (reference sequence). This CDR3 is built from 15 residues. V lost 3 bases to trimming and J lost 3 bases; unmatched junction nucleotides: 4. The CDR3 here is CASSWGTGGFYEQYF. The CDR3 DNA reads TGTGCCAGCAGCTGGGGGACAGGGGGCTTCTACGAGCAGTACTTC.

This clone has only one observation. This chain joins TRBV9 and TRBJ1-3; 8 bases map to TRBD1. Germline-derived CDR1 and CDR2 are SGDLS and YYNGEE. The CDR3 runs 16 residues. Trimming at V came to 1 base and at J to 1 base, leaving 4 bases not matched to a gene. The CDR3 spells CASSVHRGNSGNTIYF. In DNA, the CDR3 is TGTGCCAGCAGCGTACACAGGGGGAATTCTGGAAACACCATATATTTT.

The chain links TRBV10-3 to TRBJ2-7; 9 positions match TRBD2. The CDR3 has 15 residues. Looked up from germline, CDR1 is ENHRY and CDR2 is SYGVKD. After removal of 6 bases from V and 7 bases from J, the junction contained 13 bases not matched to a gene. CDR3 sequence: CAIRGVSGGFGEQYF. The CDR3 coding sequence is TGTGCCATCAGGGGAGTTAGCGGGGGATTTGGGGAGCAGTACTTC.

The V gene is TRBV2, the J gene TRBJ1-5; D remains unclear. Trimming cost V 4 bases and J 3 bases, with 10 bases left between them. The CDR3 length is 14 residues. Germline CDR1 is SNHLY and CDR2 is FYNNEI. The CDR3 here is CASSVSGSNQPQHF. The CDR3 nucleotides are TGTGCCAGCAGTGTCTCCGGTTCCAATCAGCCCCAGCATTTT.

The chain has TRBV9 and TRBJ1-2; unclear D gene. Germline CDR1 SGDLS, CDR2 YYNGEE. V lost 0 bases and J 8 bases, leaving 11 bases between the germline ends. This CDR3 is built from 13 residues. Here the CDR3 reads CASSVVLGGGYTF. CDR3 in DNA: TGTGCCAGCAGCGTAGTGTTGGGCGGCGGCTACACCTTC. Combining the CDR3 with reference TRBV9 and TRBJ1-2 gives the whole variable domain DSGVTQTPKHLITATGQRVTLRCSPRSGDLSVYWYQQSLDQGLQFLIQYYNGEERAKGNILERFSAQQFPDLHSELNLSSLELGDSALYFCASSVVLGGGYTFGSGTRLTVV.

This rearrangement joins TRBV6-5 to TRBJ1-2; maybe TRBD1 (5 bases). The CDR3 covers 13 residues. Germline assignment: CDR1 MNHEY and CDR2 SVGAGI. The V gene lost 6 bases and the J gene lost 2 bases, with 10 bases spanning the gap. The CDR3 spells CASRRGANYGYTF. The CDR3 coding sequence is TGTGCCAGCAGACGGGGCGCAAACTATGGCTACACCTTC.

V usage is TRBV6-1 and J usage is TRBJ1-5; D call uncertain. This CDR3 is built from 12 residues. Germline V gene data show CDR1 as MNHNS and CDR2 as SASEGT. Between the trimmed V and J ends, which lost 0 bases and 6 bases, there was a span of 3 bases. In DNA, the CDR3 is TGTGCCAGCAGTGAAGCGGGTCAGCCCCAGCATTTT. As protein: CASSEAGQPQHF.

This chain links TRBV2 with TRBJ1-2; TRBD1 matches 10 bases. V shed 6 bases and J 7 bases; nucleotides not matched to a gene: 11. Germline CDR1 SNHLY, CDR2 FYNNEI. CDR3 length equals 15 residues. The CDR3 region has the DNA TGTGCCAGCAGCAGGGCCGGACAGGGGGGATCTGGCTACACCTTC. Its translation is CASSRAGQGGSGYTF. The full variable domain, with the rest looked up from reference TRBV2 and TRBJ1-2, is EPEVTQTPSHQVTQMGQEVILRCVPISNHLYFYWYRQILGQKVEFLVSFYNNEISEKSEIFDDQFSVERPDGSNFTLKIRSTKLEDSAMYFCASSRAGQGGSGYTFGSGTRLTVV.